This record covers a single T cell receptor (beta chain). Its antigen remains unidentified. The PCR was carried out with 60 Vbeta primers and 13 Jbeta primers. Produced via immunoSEQ multiplex PCR; TCRdb's table is partial and in-frame only. The repertoire holds approximately 190,000 clones, with roughly 87% as singletons. The sample comes from a study of cytomegalovirus exposure and HLA in healthy donors. Points from the study as a whole: Reports state that TCR beta sequences accurately predicted most subjects' HLA-A and HLA-B alleles. A later analysis showed TCR association rates differing by HLA locus, peaking at DRB1 and lowest at HLA-C. Later analysis identified a missense DCLRE1C variant that was linked to TCR beta V- and J-gene trimming. Donor immune exposure was known only as CMV serostatus.

Material for sequencing was PBMCs. The sequence was collected from a boy aged 2 to 9 in good health and CMV-seronegative.

The CDR3 is CASSSWTTSDTQYF. The DNA for the CDR3 is TGTGCCAGCAGTTCCTGGACAACGTCAGATACGCAGTATTTT. This chain connects TRBV6-5 to TRBJ2-3; a weak D match, TRBD1 (5 bases). V was trimmed by 4 bases and J by 4 bases, leaving 12 bases between them. The V gene's germline CDR1 is MNHEY and CDR2 SVGAGI. This CDR3 is built from 14 residues.